These 23 T cell receptor beta chains share one sample of origin, sequenced in a study of blood T cell repertoires in COVID-19. Some clones are missing from TCRdb's copy, which holds only in-frame ones; the method was immunoSEQ multiplex PCR. The sample carries 290,000 or so clones, around 86% recorded once. Sequencing was carried out using PBMCs or T cells enriched from blood (not recorded which). These receptors all come from a woman under 30 who had recovered from COVID-19.

This rearrangement joins TRBV11-2 to TRBJ2-2; D remains unclear. The CDR3 covers 15 residues. V lost 6 bases and J lost 4, with 15 bases in between. The germline CDR1 and CDR2 sequences are SGHAT and FQNNGV. CDR3 loop: CASSQIASFTGELFF. CDR3 coding DNA: TGTGCCAGCAGTCAAATAGCCTCCTTCACCGGGGAGCTGTTTTTT.

V is TRBV19 and J is TRBJ2-1; D gene uncertain. Germline loops: CDR1 LNHDA, CDR2 SQIVND (reference sequence). Trimming took off 6 bases at V and 3 bases at J, with 6 bases between the two ends. The CDR3 has 12 residues. The CDR3 nucleotides are TGTGCCAGTAGGGGCAGCTACAATGAGCAGTTCTTC. Translating it yields CASRGSYNEQFF.

The gene calls are TRBV12-5 and TRBJ2-7; 12 bases agree with TRBD2. Trimming at V came to 2 bases and at J to 1 base, leaving 6 bases not matched to a gene. Germline V gene data show CDR1 as LGHNT and CDR2 as FRNRAP. The CDR3 contains 17 residues. Written as DNA, the CDR3 is TGTGCTAGTGGTTTGCCCCTCACTAGCGGGGGGTCCTACGAGCAGTACTTC. Residues: CASGLPLTSGGSYEQYF. The complete variable domain, with remaining parts taken from reference TRBV12-5 and TRBJ2-7, reads DARVTQTPRHKVTEMGQEVTMRCQPILGHNTVFWYRQTMMQGLELLAYFRNRAPLDDSGMPKDRFSAEMPDATLATLKIQPSEPRDSAVYFCASGLPLTSGGSYEQYFGPGTRLTVT.

This clone has just a few counts. The V call is TRBV11-3, the J call TRBJ1-1; 8 bases fit TRBD1. There are 16 residues in the CDR3. V was pared by 1 base and J by 1 base, with 5 bases of the junction left unmatched. In germline, CDR1 is SGHNT, CDR2 YENEEA. The CDR3 sequence is CASSLVSGTGNTEAFF. For the CDR3, the DNA is TGTGCCAGCAGCTTAGTATCCGGGACAGGGAACACTGAAGCTTTCTTT.

The gene calls are TRBV6-5 and TRBJ1-3; D uncertain. The CDR3 totals 15 residues. CDR1 MNHEY and CDR2 SVGAGI come from the germline V gene. The V gene lost 5 bases and the J gene lost 2 bases, with 13 bases spanning the gap. The CDR3 loop reads CASSQSDFPGNTIYF. The CDR3 bases are TGTGCCAGCAGTCAGTCCGACTTCCCTGGAAACACCATATATTTT.

The chain is built from TRBV12-3 or TRBV12-4 and TRBJ1-5; 7 bases are a match to TRBD1. The CDR3 is 13 amino acids. V was pared by 5 bases and J by 7 bases, with 5 bases of the junction left unmatched. The CDR3 nucleotides are TGTGCCAGCAGTCCTGGACAGGTCCAGCCCCAGCATTTT. Translation gives CASSPGQVQPQHF.

This clone was picked up one time. This chain connects TRBV6-5 to TRBJ2-7; D unclear. The V gene lost 4 bases and the J gene lost 2 bases, with 9 bases spanning the gap. Germline lookup yields CDR1 MNHEY and CDR2 SVGAGI. The CDR3 length is 13 residues. The CDR3 here is CASSFSVAYEQYF. The DNA of the CDR3 is TGTGCCAGCAGTTTCTCCGTCGCCTACGAGCAGTACTTC.

The rearrangement joins TRBV18 to TRBJ2-2; 11 bases line up with TRBD1. The germline CDR1 and CDR2 sequences are KGHSH and LQKENI. CDR3 length equals 17 residues. The V gene end was trimmed by 1 base and the J gene end by 2 bases; junction bases not matched to a gene: 3. CDR3: CASSPRGQGANTGELFF. CDR3 nucleotide sequence: TGTGCCAGCTCACCACGTGGACAGGGGGCTAACACCGGGGAGCTGTTTTTT.

This chain uses TRBV7-9 with TRBJ2-5; a weak D match, TRBD2 (5 bases). Germline-derived CDR1 and CDR2 are SEHNR and FQNEAQ (reference sequence). The CDR3 spans 16 residues. The V and J ends lost 1 base and 4 bases respectively, with 16 bases between them. CDR3 DNA: TGTGCCAGCAGCTTAGTAAATCTAGGGAGTCGAGAGACCCAGTACTTC. Its translation: CASSLVNLGSRETQYF.

The rearrangement uses TRBV19 and TRBJ1-1; D may be TRBD1 (5 bases). CDR3 length: 14 amino acids. Trimming took 5 bases from V and 0 from J, leaving 10 bases between them. Per germline, CDR1 LNHDA and CDR2 SQIVND (reference sequence). CDR3 sequence (DNA): TGTGCCAGTAGTCGTGGGGCGATGAACACTGAAGCTTTCTTT. Translating gives CASSRGAMNTEAFF.

The chain carries TRBV5-1 and TRBJ2-5; tentative D call: TRBD2 (6 bases). V was pared by 1 base and J by 5 bases, with 6 bases between. The CDR3 is 12 residues long. CDR1 SGHRS and CDR2 YFSETQ come from the germline V gene. The CDR3 region is CASSLLAETQYF. The CDR3 coding sequence is TGCGCCAGCAGCTTGCTAGCGGAGACCCAGTACTTC. The full variable domain, rest sourced from reference TRBV5-1 and TRBJ2-5, is KAGVTQTPRYLIKTRGQQVTLSCSPISGHRSVSWYQQTPGQGLQFLFEYFSETQRNKGNFPGRFSGRQFSNSRSEMNVSTLELGDSALYLCASSLLAETQYFGPGTRLLVL.

This chain links TRBV7-9 with TRBJ1-2; 7 bases line up with TRBD1. This CDR3 comprises 17 residues. The trim removed 5 bases at V and 4 bases at J, leaving 16 bases unmatched. Germline loops: CDR1 SEHNR, CDR2 FQNEAQ (reference sequence). The CDR3 nucleotides read TGTGCCAGCAGCCCTGACAGGGACTTGAGGTGGAGCTATGGCTACACCTTC. Translation: CASSPDRDLRWSYGYTF.

The table lists this clone with a few counts. J is TRBJ2-7 and V is TRBV12-3 or TRBV12-4; 7 positions agree with TRBD2. Unmatched junction bases numbered 1, after V lost 4 bases and J lost 1 base. The CDR3 sequence is 13 residues long. The CDR3 is CASSSGGSYEQYF. CDR3 nucleotides: TGTGCCAGCAGTTCCGGGGGGTCCTACGAGCAGTACTTC.

This rearrangement joins TRBV19 to TRBJ2-1, with D maybe TRBD1 (7 bases). This CDR3 comprises 13 residues. V gave up 6 bases and J gave up 10 bases, with 16 bases separating them. CDR1 and CDR2 from the germline V gene are LNHDA and SQIVND (reference sequence). This CDR3 reads CASSTDRAGEQFF. The CDR3 coding sequence is TGTGCCAGTAGCACTGACAGGGCGGGGGAGCAGTTCTTC.

The chain combines TRBV7-8 with TRBJ2-1; TRBD2 agrees at 10 bases. V shed 2 bases and J 0 bases; nucleotides not matched to a gene: 10. Germline V lookup: CDR1 SGHVS, CDR2 FQNEAQ. CDR3 length equals 19 residues. Here the CDR3 DNA reads TGTGCCAGCAGCTTACCAGCGGGAGGGGGAATGAGCTCCTACAATGAGCAGTTCTTC. Translating gives CASSLPAGGGMSSYNEQFF.

The rearrangement joins TRBV18 to TRBJ2-1; perhaps TRBD1 as D (6 bases). Germline V gene data show CDR1 as KGHSH and CDR2 as LQKENI. The CDR3 spans 18 residues. With 4 bases removed from V and 8 bases from J, the gap between germline ends came to 27 bases. CDR3: CASSRFPTGTSKGDEQFF. Here the CDR3 DNA reads TGTGCCAGCTCACGCTTTCCTACCGGGACCTCTAAGGGGGATGAGCAGTTCTTC.

The CDR3 is CASSVGTGFSYEQYF. As DNA, the CDR3 is TGTGCCAGCAGCGTGGGAACAGGGTTTTCCTACGAGCAGTACTTC. This chain joins TRBV9 and TRBJ2-7; D possibly corresponds to TRBD1 (6 bases). This CDR3 region has 15 residues. V shed 2 bases and J shed 1 base, with 13 bases lying between them. In germline, CDR1 is SGDLS, CDR2 YYNGEE.

The genes are TRBV9 and TRBJ2-1, with TRBD2 matching 7 bases. This CDR3 has 15 residues. V was pared by 0 bases and J by 7 bases, with 7 bases of the junction left unmatched. The V gene's germline CDR1 is SGDLS and CDR2 YYNGEE. This chain's CDR3 is CASSVEGTRGNEQFF. For the CDR3, the DNA is TGTGCCAGCAGCGTAGAAGGGACGCGGGGGAATGAGCAGTTCTTC.

The sample holds a few counts of this clone. V usage is TRBV3-1 (or the pseudogene TRBV3-2) and J usage is TRBJ2-1; maybe TRBD1 (8 bases). Trimming removed 2 bases from V and 0 bases from J, with 26 bases in between. The CDR3 loop spans 21 amino acids. The germline gives CDR1 LGHDT, CDR2 YNNKEL (reference sequence). DNA of the CDR3: TGTGCCAGCAGCCAAAGTGCATCGGACAGGGACTACTTGAGCTCCTACAATGAGCAGTTCTTC. Its protein product is CASSQSASDRDYLSSYNEQFF.

The V gene is TRBV7-2, the J gene TRBJ1-5, with D perhaps TRBD1 (6 bases). The CDR3 is 15 residues long. The V and J ends lost 5 bases and 0 bases respectively, with 11 bases between them. CDR1 SGHTA and CDR2 FQGNSA come from the germline V gene. The CDR3 reads CASSAGDTSNQPQHF. In DNA, the CDR3 is TGTGCCAGCAGCGCCGGGGACACTAGCAATCAGCCCCAGCATTTT.

The chain joins TRBV11-2 to TRBJ2-1, with 7 bases that match TRBD2. The V gene end was trimmed by 7 bases and the J gene end by 6 bases; junction bases not matched to a gene: 9. Germline V gives CDR1 SGHAT, CDR2 FQNNGV. The CDR3 has 14 residues. CDR3 sequence: CASIIGGLLNEQFF. CDR3 bases: TGTGCCAGCATAATTGGGGGACTACTCAATGAGCAGTTCTTC.

This clone was counted once. The CDR3 DNA sequence: TGCAGCGTTGAAGGCAGGGGCACTGAAGCTTTCTTT. Translating it yields CSVEGRGTEAFF. The chain recombines TRBV29-1 with TRBJ1-1; perhaps TRBD1 as D (6 bases). With 1 base removed from V and 4 bases from J, the gap between germline ends came to 7 bases. Germline values: CDR1 SQVTM, CDR2 ANQGSEA. The CDR3 sequence is 12 residues long.

The rearrangement links TRBV19 to TRBJ2-7, with D possibly being TRBD2 (7 bases). The V gene's germline CDR1 is LNHDA and CDR2 SQIVND (reference sequence). Between the trimmed V and J ends, which lost 4 bases and 0 bases, there was a span of 25 bases. This CDR3 spans 19 amino acids. CDR3 in amino acids: CASSTQDLRGVRGSYEQYF. The CDR3 DNA sequence: TGTGCCAGTAGTACCCAGGACCTACGGGGGGTCAGGGGCTCCTACGAGCAGTACTTC.